The 32 T cell receptor beta chains below come from one sample, sequenced in a study of shared clonotypes between healthy human individuals. Method: immunoSEQ multiplex PCR; TCRdb's copy keeps in-frame clones and lacks some. The table lists about 600,000 clones, roughly 97% of them singletons. The specimen was naive CD4+ T cells sorted from blood. As for subset: CD45RA+ positively selected. All receptors derive from a woman in her 30s in good health.

The chain's CDR3 is CATIDSYSNQPQHF. DNA for the CDR3: TGTGCCACCATCGACAGTTATAGCAATCAGCCCCAGCATTTT. The rearrangement uses TRBV6-1 and TRBJ1-5, with D tentatively TRBD1 (5 bases). The length of the CDR3 is 14 residues. The V gene lost 10 bases and the J gene lost 0 bases, with 13 bases spanning the gap. Germline V CDR1 and CDR2: MNHNS, SASEGT.

This rearrangement joins TRBV6-1 to TRBJ1-1; D not resolved. V lost 2 bases, J lost 1 base, and 11 bases lay in between. Germline CDR1 reads MNHNS; CDR2 reads SASEGT. The CDR3 spans 15 residues. The DNA for the CDR3 is TGTGCCAGCAGTGAACTAGGCACACCGAACACTGAAGCTTTCTTT. The encoded protein is CASSELGTPNTEAFF.

The chain recombines TRBV18 with TRBJ2-5, with unresolved D. With 4 bases removed from V and 5 bases from J, the gap between germline ends came to 11 bases. Looked up from germline, CDR1 is KGHSH and CDR2 is LQKENI. CDR3 length: 13 amino acids. This CDR3 is CASSQFSVETQYF. The CDR3 region has the DNA TGTGCCAGCTCACAGTTTTCGGTGGAGACCCAGTACTTC.

The V call is TRBV11-3, the J call TRBJ2-1; D remains ambiguous. V lost 1 base to trimming and J lost 8 bases, with 9 bases between them. The germline V gene encodes CDR1 SGHNT and CDR2 YENEEA. This CDR3 has 13 amino acids. The DNA for the CDR3 is TGTGCCAGCAGCTTAGGTTATAGGTATGAGCAGTTCTTC. It codes for CASSLGYRYEQFF.

The V and J genes are TRBV6-6 and TRBJ1-4; maybe TRBD1 (6 bases). This CDR3 region has 13 residues. Germline-derived CDR1 and CDR2 are MNHNY and SVGAGI (reference sequence). V was shortened by 5 bases and J by 2 bases, with 6 bases between the two germline ends. The CDR3 spells CASSTGTNEKLFF. Here the CDR3 DNA reads TGTGCCAGCAGTACAGGGACTAATGAAAAACTGTTTTTT.

V and J are TRBV2 and TRBJ1-3; 8 bases are shared with TRBD1. The CDR3 spans 16 residues. Looked up from germline, CDR1 is SNHLY and CDR2 is FYNNEI. The ends lost 7 bases at V and 2 bases at J; junction bases unmatched: 10. CDR3 coding DNA: TGTGCCAGCATCCGAGGGACAGGCCGGACTGGAAACACCATATATTTT. Its protein is CASIRGTGRTGNTIYF.

The J gene is TRBJ1-2, the V gene TRBV2; D possibly corresponds to TRBD1 (5 bases). This CDR3 spans 12 amino acids. Trimming stripped 6 bases from V and 4 bases from J, with 9 bases between. Germline-derived CDR1 and CDR2 are SNHLY and FYNNEI. The CDR3 spells CASSRDVYGYTF. CDR3 DNA: TGTGCCAGCAGCCGGGACGTCTATGGCTACACCTTC.

The V call is TRBV15, the J call TRBJ1-6, with unresolved D. This CDR3 comprises 12 residues. The germline CDR1 and CDR2 sequences are LNHNV and YYDKDF (reference sequence). V was pared by 0 bases and J by 8 bases, with 2 bases between. Here the CDR3 reads CATSRDDSPLHF. CDR3 DNA sequence: TGTGCCACCAGCAGAGATGATTCACCCCTCCACTTT.

The rearrangement joins TRBV7-2 to TRBJ1-3; D not certain. CDR1 and CDR2 from the germline V gene are SGHTA and FQGNSA. The CDR3 covers 16 residues. Trimming cost V 2 bases and J 0 bases, with 11 bases left between them. CDR3 bases: TGTGCCAGCAGCTTAAAACTATTCCTCTCTGGAAACACCATATATTTT. Protein: CASSLKLFLSGNTIYF.

This chain uses TRBV10-3 with TRBJ2-7; D remains ambiguous. The CDR3 has 11 residues. Trimming left V 8 bases short and J 7 bases short, with 12 bases between. From germline, CDR1 is ENHRY and CDR2 SYGVKD. The CDR3 DNA sequence: TGTGCCATCCAGGCTGGCCAGGAGCAGTACTTC. Translated, it gives CAIQAGQEQYF.

The rearrangement joins TRBV11-2 to TRBJ2-1, with 10 bases that match TRBD2. J was trimmed by 6 bases and V by 2 bases; bases with no gene match: 7. The CDR3 length is 16 residues. Germline V gene lookup returns CDR1 SGHAT and CDR2 FQNNGV. CDR3 loop: CASSLRLAGLSNEQFF. The CDR3 bases are TGTGCCAGCAGCTTAAGACTAGCGGGCCTCTCCAATGAGCAGTTCTTC.

V gene TRBV5-6 combines with J gene TRBJ2-2; D may be TRBD1 or TRBD2 (5 bases each). V was trimmed by 2 bases and J by 4 bases, leaving 12 bases between them. Germline V gives CDR1 SGHDT, CDR2 YYEEEE. The CDR3 consists of 15 residues. The CDR3 nucleotides are TGTGCCAGCAGCTTAGTACAGAGGGGCACCGGGGAGCTGTTTTTT. It specifies CASSLVQRGTGELFF.

The gene calls are TRBV2 and TRBJ2-3; no clear D gene. Per the germline V gene, CDR1 is SNHLY and CDR2 is FYNNEI. The CDR3 consists of 12 residues. V gave up 6 bases and J gave up 5 bases, with 9 bases separating them. The CDR3 loop is CASRPDGDTQYF. As DNA, the CDR3 is TGTGCCAGCAGACCCGACGGAGATACGCAGTATTTT.

The chain links TRBV28 to TRBJ2-7, with 7 bases fitting TRBD2. The CDR3 is 14 residues long. J was trimmed by 6 bases and V by 7 bases; bases with no gene match: 12. Per the germline V gene, CDR1 is MDHEN and CDR2 is SYDVKM. CDR3 nucleotide sequence: TGTGCCAGCAACGGGCTAGCGGATCTAGGCGAGCAGTACTTC. Translated: CASNGLADLGEQYF.

The CDR3 loop is CASSGQGYTDTQYF. DNA for the CDR3: TGTGCCAGCAGTGGACAGGGATACACAGATACGCAGTATTTT. The chain carries TRBV2 and TRBJ2-3, with 7 bases fitting TRBD1. V shed 4 bases and J 2 bases; nucleotides not matched to a gene: 3. CDR3 length equals 14 residues. Germline CDR1 is SNHLY and CDR2 is FYNNEI.

The V call is TRBV25-1, the J call TRBJ1-4; D unresolved. This CDR3 has 15 amino acids. CDR1 is MGHDK, CDR2 SYGVNS, per germline. V was trimmed by 1 base and J by 3 bases, leaving 9 bases between them. CDR3 amino acids: CASSESGKANEKLFF. The CDR3 DNA reads as TGTGCCAGCAGTGAATCTGGGAAAGCTAATGAAAAACTGTTTTTT.

The sample holds a few counts of this clone. One end of the junction varies from germline; a read error may be responsible. The rearrangement joins TRBV19 to TRBJ1-1; D not resolved. Germline values: CDR1 LNHDA, CDR2 SQIVND (reference sequence). CDR3 length equals 13 residues. For the CDR3, the DNA is TGTGCCAGTAGGGTAGAAGCGAACCCTGAAGCTTTCTTT. Translation gives CASRVEANPEAFF. Combining the CDR3 with reference TRBV19 and TRBJ1-1 gives the whole variable domain DGGITQSPKYLFRKEGQNVTLSCEQNLNHDAMYWYRQDPGQGLRLIYYSQIVNDFQKGDIAEGYSVSREKKESFPLTVTSAQKNPTAFYLCASRVEANPEAFFGQGTRLTVV.

V and J are TRBV7-2 and TRBJ2-2; 8 bases are shared with TRBD1. Germline CDR1 is SGHTA and CDR2 is FQGNSA. CDR3 length: 16 amino acids. The J segment lost 4 bases and the V segment lost 3 bases, leaving 7 bases of the junction unmatched. The CDR3, as DNA: TGTGCCAGCAGCTTTACCCAGGGGGCGGGCACCGGGGAGCTGTTTTTT. It translates to CASSFTQGAGTGELFF.

This chain uses TRBV5-1 with TRBJ2-7, with 9 bases identical to TRBD1. The CDR3 contains 14 residues. Trimming took 1 base from V and 3 from J; bases not matched to a gene: 2. Germline V gene data show CDR1 as SGHRS and CDR2 as YFSETQ. The CDR3 DNA reads as TGCGCCAGCAGCTTGAGGGACAGGGACTACGAGCAGTACTTC. Translation gives CASSLRDRDYEQYF. Full variable domain (rest looked up from reference TRBV5-1 and TRBJ2-7): KAGVTQTPRYLIKTRGQQVTLSCSPISGHRSVSWYQQTPGQGLQFLFEYFSETQRNKGNFPGRFSGRQFSNSRSEMNVSTLELGDSALYLCASSLRDRDYEQYFGPGTRLTVT.

J is TRBJ1-5 and V is TRBV10-3; D perhaps matches TRBD1 (6 bases). Per the germline V gene, CDR1 is ENHRY and CDR2 is SYGVKD. Trimming took 6 bases from V and 6 from J, leaving 12 bases between them. The CDR3 is made up of 13 amino acids. The CDR3 bases are TGTGCCATCAGGGCAGGGGAGGGTCAGCCCCAGCATTTT. This sequence encodes CAIRAGEGQPQHF.

The chain is built from TRBV5-1 and TRBJ2-1, with TRBD1 matching over 10 bases. The CDR3 sequence is 15 residues long. V dropped 1 base and J dropped 8; count of bases not matched to a gene: 6. Germline lookup yields CDR1 SGHRS and CDR2 YFSETQ. The CDR3 DNA reads as TGCGCCAGCAGCTTGACCGGGACAGGGGACTATGAGCAGTTCTTC. It yields the protein CASSLTGTGDYEQFF.

V gene TRBV10-3 combines with J gene TRBJ1-2; D remains ambiguous. V lost 1 base and J 1 base, leaving 7 bases between the germline ends. CDR3 length: 14 residues. Germline assignment: CDR1 ENHRY and CDR2 SYGVKD. CDR3 DNA sequence: TGTGCCATCAGTGAGTTGGGGATTAACTATGGCTACACCTTC. It is translated as CAISELGINYGYTF.

The chain joins TRBV11-2 to TRBJ2-5; 10 bases align to TRBD2. The DNA end favors TRBJ2-7, so the J call may be wrong. Per the germline V gene, CDR1 is SGHAT and CDR2 is FQNNGV. This CDR3 spans 14 amino acids. The CDR3, as DNA: TGTGCCAGCAGCCGGACTAGCGGATCCTACGAGCAGTACTTC. Amino acid sequence: CASSRTSGSYEQYF.

As to this clone: This sample includes further DNA sequences coding for the same CDR3. V is TRBV28 and J is TRBJ2-2; D is tentatively TRBD1 or TRBD2 (5 bases each). This CDR3 spans 14 amino acids. Germline V CDR1 and CDR2: MDHEN, SYDVKM. V was clipped by 8 bases and J by 2 bases, with 12 bases between them. The CDR3 here is CASRSGGNTGELFF. The CDR3 region has the DNA TGTGCCAGCCGCTCTGGGGGAAACACCGGGGAGCTGTTTTTT. The full variable domain, with the rest looked up from reference TRBV28 and TRBJ2-2, is DVKVTQSSRYLVKRTGEKVFLECVQDMDHENMFWYRQDPGLGLRLIYFSYDVKMKEKGDIPEGYSVSREKKERFSLILESASTNQTSMYLCASRSGGNTGELFFGEGSRLTVL.

This chain joins TRBV7-6 and TRBJ1-3, with D perhaps matching TRBD1 (5 bases). Germline assignment: CDR1 SGHVS and CDR2 FNYEAQ. V lost 0 bases and J 0 bases, leaving 9 bases between the germline ends. The CDR3 has 16 amino acids. CDR3: CASSLAGAPSGNTIYF. The CDR3 bases are TGTGCCAGCAGCTTAGCTGGGGCTCCCTCTGGAAACACCATATATTTT.

The chain carries TRBV7-2 and TRBJ2-3, with D perhaps TRBD1 (5 bases). The CDR3 totals 13 residues. Germline V gene lookup returns CDR1 SGHTA and CDR2 FQGNSA. V gave up 6 bases and J gave up 6 bases, with 13 bases separating them. DNA for the CDR3: TGTGCCAGCAGGTCAAGGGGCAGGGATACGCAGTATTTT. It translates to CASRSRGRDTQYF.

The chain links TRBV5-4 to TRBJ2-2; TRBD2 is a possible D gene (6 bases). The V gene lost 5 bases and the J gene lost 8 bases, with 7 bases spanning the gap. The CDR3 is made up of 11 amino acids. Looked up from germline, CDR1 is SGHNT and CDR2 is YYREEE (reference sequence). The CDR3 spells CASSREGELFF. In nucleotides, the CDR3 is TGTGCCAGCAGTCGGGAGGGGGAGCTGTTTTTT. Complete variable domain (other parts from reference TRBV5-4 and TRBJ2-2): ETGVTQSPTHLIKTRGQQVTLRCSSQSGHNTVSWYQQALGQGPQFIFQYYREEENGRGNFPPRFSGLQFPNYSSELNVNALELDDSALYLCASSREGELFFGEGSRLTVL.

The CDR3 loop reads CASSQGAGTGVYEQYF. DNA for the CDR3: TGCGCCAGCAGCCAAGGGGCGGGAACAGGGGTCTACGAGCAGTACTTC. V gene TRBV4-1 combines with J gene TRBJ2-7, with D perhaps matching TRBD1 (7 bases). The CDR3 totals 16 residues. CDR1 is MGHRA and CDR2 is YSYEKL in the germline V gene. V was cut by 1 base and J by 3 bases, with 16 bases left in between.

This clone was found a few times. V is TRBV19 and J is TRBJ1-5; the D gene is possibly TRBD1 (5 bases). Trimming took off 4 bases at V and 6 bases at J, with 10 bases between the two ends. The CDR3 is 13 amino acids. Germline V CDR1 and CDR2: LNHDA, SQIVND (reference sequence). The CDR3 here is CASSTQGGQPQHF. The DNA for the CDR3 is TGTGCCAGTAGTACCCAGGGCGGTCAGCCCCAGCATTTT. Full variable domain (rest looked up from reference TRBV19 and TRBJ1-5): DGGITQSPKYLFRKEGQNVTLSCEQNLNHDAMYWYRQDPGQGLRLIYYSQIVNDFQKGDIAEGYSVSREKKESFPLTVTSAQKNPTAFYLCASSTQGGQPQHFGDGTRLSIL.

V gene TRBV6-6 combines with J gene TRBJ1-2; D unclear. The germline V gene encodes CDR1 MNHNY and CDR2 SVGAGI (reference sequence). The V end was cut by 0 bases, the J end by 4 bases, with 12 bases between. The CDR3 sequence is 15 residues long. This CDR3 is CASSYSIGAPYGYTF. The CDR3 DNA sequence: TGTGCCAGCAGTTACTCGATCGGAGCGCCCTATGGCTACACCTTC.

The chain employs TRBV6-4 and TRBJ1-1, with D possibly matching TRBD1 (5 bases). Germline V CDR1 and CDR2: MRHNA, SNTAGT. Trimming removed 6 bases at V and 11 bases at J, with 16 bases between. This CDR3 is built from 12 residues. CDR3 residues: CASSGGPGLAFF. The CDR3 region has the DNA TGTGCCAGCAGCGGGGGACCAGGCTTGGCTTTCTTT.

Regarding this clone: The sample contains more than one DNA sequence encoding this CDR3. The V call is TRBV28, the J call TRBJ2-4; D is perhaps TRBD2 (5 bases). Looked up from germline, CDR1 is MDHEN and CDR2 is SYDVKM. V was clipped by 3 bases and J by 2 bases, with 8 bases between them. The CDR3 consists of 14 residues. The CDR3 DNA reads TGTGCCAGCAGTTTGGAGGTGCCCAAAAACATTCAGTACTTC. Its protein is CASSLEVPKNIQYF.